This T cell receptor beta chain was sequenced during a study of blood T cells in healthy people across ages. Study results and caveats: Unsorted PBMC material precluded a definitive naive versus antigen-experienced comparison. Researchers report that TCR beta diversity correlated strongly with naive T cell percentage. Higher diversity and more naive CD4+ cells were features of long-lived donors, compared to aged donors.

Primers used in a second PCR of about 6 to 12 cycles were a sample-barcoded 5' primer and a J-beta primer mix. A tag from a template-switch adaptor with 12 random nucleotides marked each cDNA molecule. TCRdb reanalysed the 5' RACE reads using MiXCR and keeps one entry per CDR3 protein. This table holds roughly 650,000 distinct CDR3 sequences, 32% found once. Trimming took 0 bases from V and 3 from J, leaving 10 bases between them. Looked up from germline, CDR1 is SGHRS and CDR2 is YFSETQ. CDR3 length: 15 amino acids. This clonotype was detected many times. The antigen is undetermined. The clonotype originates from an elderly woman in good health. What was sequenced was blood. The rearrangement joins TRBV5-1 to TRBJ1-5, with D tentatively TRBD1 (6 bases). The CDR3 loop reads CASSLEGVDNQPQHF. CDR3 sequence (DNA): TGCGCCAGCAGCTTGGAGGGGGTAGACAATCAGCCCCAGCATTTT. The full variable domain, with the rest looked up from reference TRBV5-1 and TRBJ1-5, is KAGVTQTPRYLIKTRGQQVTLSCSPISGHRSVSWYQQTPGQGLQFLFEYFSETQRNKGNFPGRFSGRQFSNSRSEMNVSTLELGDSALYLCASSLEGVDNQPQHFGDGTRLSIL.